This is a list of T cell receptor beta chains from one sample in a study of Ad26.COV2.S vaccination and SARS-CoV-2 variants. Profiling relied on immunoSEQ multiplex PCR, and the TCRdb table lists in-frame clones only, not all of them. The sample lists 300,000 to 450,000 clones; about 90% were seen once. The sequencing here drew on peripheral blood, taken after recovery from COVID-19. All receptors come from a human donor who had recovered from COVID-19. Each CDR3 is given with its conserved first and last residue. The D gene is left open where the match is weak. Size tells how often a clone was seen (once, few, many) or the class of an expanded clone, and some rows leave it out.

d_call clone_size j_call v_call cdr3_nt cdr3_aa
. . TRBJ1-3 TRBV6-5 TGTGCCAGCAGCCTACAGGAGTCTGGAAACACCATATATTTT CASSLQESGNTIYF
TRBD2 . TRBJ2-5 TRBV6-2/TRBV6-3 TGTGCCAGCAGTTACTCCGGCGCGGGGGTACGTGGAGAGACCCAGTACTTC CASSYSGAGVRGETQYF
. once TRBJ1-1 TRBV4-3 TGCGCCAGCAGCCAGGGCACTGAAGCTTTCTTT CASSQGTEAFF
. . TRBJ1-2 TRBV27 TGTGCCAGCAGTTTAAGTCGGTACTATGGCTACACCTTC CASSLSRYYGYTF
TRBD1 . TRBJ2-5 TRBV5-1 TGCGCCAGCAGCCTTTGGACAGGGCTAGAGACCCAGTACTTC CASSLWTGLETQYF
TRBD1 . TRBJ1-2 TRBV7-2 TGTGCCAGCAGCTCCAAGACAGGGAGTTATGGCTACACCTTC CASSSKTGSYGYTF
TRBD2 . TRBJ2-4 TRBV27 TGTGCCAGCAGTTTGCGGCGGGGGGGCCTAGGGGGAAACATTCAGTACTTC CASSLRRGGLGGNIQYF
. . TRBJ2-6 TRBV7-9 TGTGCCAGCAGCTCATCCAGTAGCTCTGGGGCCAACGTCCTGACTTTC CASSSSSSSGANVLTF
. few TRBJ1-5 TRBV19 TGTGCCAGTAGTGGCCAGTTCAATCAGCCCCAGCATTTT CASSGQFNQPQHF
. . TRBJ1-2 TRBV5-1 TGCGCCAGCAGCTTGGAGGGGGGCTACACCTTC CASSLEGGYTF
. . TRBJ1-2 TRBV5-5 TGTGCCAGCAGTGACCAGGTGCTCTATGGCTACACCTTC CASSDQVLYGYTF
. . TRBJ1-6 TRBV4-2 TGTGCCAGCAGCCGACCAAGATTGCGTTCAGATGGTTCACCCCTCCACTTT CASSRPRLRSDGSPLHF
. . TRBJ2-1 TRBV27 TGTGCCAGCAGCCCCGAGGGGGAGCGGCCCAATGAGCAGTTCTTC CASSPEGERPNEQFF
. . TRBJ2-3 TRBV3-1/TRBV3-2 TGTGCCAGCAGCCAAGATCAGGGGAGGGAGGGTGGTAGGACAGATACGCAGTATTTT CASSQDQGREGGRTDTQYF
. few TRBJ1-3 TRBV9 TGTGCCAGCAGCGTACAGTCCCAGGGCGGGGGAAACACCATATATTTT CASSVQSQGGGNTIYF
TRBD1 . TRBJ1-4 TRBV5-6 TGTGCCAGCAGCCTGGGGACAGAGACTAATGAAAAACTGTTTTTT CASSLGTETNEKLFF
TRBD1 . TRBJ2-7 TRBV29-1 TGCAGCGTTGTGACCCCCGGGACAGCCTACGAGCAGTACTTC CSVVTPGTAYEQYF
TRBD1 . TRBJ1-1 TRBV2 TGTGCCAGCAGGGTGGGGACAGAAAAAGCTTTCTTT CASRVGTEKAFF
. . TRBJ2-1 TRBV10-1 TGCGCCAGCAGTGAGTCCCTAGGGGGCAATGAGCAGTTCTTC CASSESLGGNEQFF
. . TRBJ2-7 TRBV19 TGTGCCAGCTCCGATCTCTACGAGCAGTACTTC CASSDLYEQYF
TRBD1 . TRBJ1-4 TRBV18 TGTGCCAGCTCACGCGGGACAGTAGATAATGAAAAACTGTTTTTT CASSRGTVDNEKLFF
TRBD1 . TRBJ2-5 TRBV10-1 TGCGCCAGCACCCGGACAGGGGGCCGCTCCCAAGAGACCCAGTACTTC CASTRTGGRSQETQYF
. . TRBJ1-1 TRBV4-1 TGCGCCAGCAGCCGGGGGGCCTCTGAAGCTTTCTTT CASSRGASEAFF
. . TRBJ1-4 TRBV25-1 TGTGCCAGCAGCTCCGGAGGGGCGGTCGTAGAAAAACTGTTTTTT CASSSGGAVVEKLFF
TRBD1 once TRBJ1-4 TRBV6-6 TGTGCCAGCAATGGACAGGGTGCAACTAATGAAAAACTGTTTTTT CASNGQGATNEKLFF
. . TRBJ1-5 TRBV3-1/TRBV3-2 TGTGCCAGCAGCCAGGCCCTCCCCTGGGACAATCAGCCCCAGCATTTT CASSQALPWDNQPQHF
TRBD1 . TRBJ2-5 TRBV5-6 TGTGCCAGCAGCTTCGACAGGGGGAGTGGAGAGACCCAGTACTTC CASSFDRGSGETQYF
TRBD1 . TRBJ2-1 TRBV5-1 TGCGCCAGCAGCCCCAAGGGGGCATGGGAGCAGTTCTTC CASSPKGAWEQFF
TRBD2 . TRBJ2-3 TRBV7-9 TGTGCCAGCAGCTACCGCGGGGGGGCGGGGACAGATACGCAGTATTTT CASSYRGGAGTDTQYF